A selection of T cell receptor beta chains follows, all from one sample in a study of cytomegalovirus exposure and HLA in healthy donors. The method was immunoSEQ multiplex PCR; TCRdb's version includes in-frame clones alone and lacks a portion of them. The sample includes some 230,000 clones, approximately 90% of them seen just once. Source material: PBMCs. The origin of the receptors is a woman between 18 and 30 years old in good health and CMV-seronegative. Both conserved end residues are part of each CDR3. The order of the fields is D gene, clone size, V gene, J gene, CDR3 DNA, CDR3 protein. D genes are given only for firm matches. Clone size is given for some rows only: seen once, a few or many times, or a class if the clone is expanded.

d_call: TRBD2; clone_size: NA; v_call: TRBV27; j_call: TRBJ2-5; cdr3_nt: TGTGCCAGCAGTCCTCTAGCGGGAGTTCAAGAGACCCAGTACTTC; cdr3_aa: CASSPLAGVQETQYF
d_call: NA; clone_size: NA; v_call: TRBV2; j_call: TRBJ2-2; cdr3_nt: TGTGCCAGCAGCAAGAGGTCGGCAGCTCATGAGAACACCGGGGAGCTGTTTTTT; cdr3_aa: CASSKRSAAHENTGELFF
d_call: NA; clone_size: NA; v_call: TRBV2; j_call: TRBJ1-5; cdr3_nt: TGTGCCAGCAAGAAGTGGAGGACGGATAGCAATCAGCCCCAGCATTTT; cdr3_aa: CASKKWRTDSNQPQHF
d_call: NA; clone_size: NA; v_call: TRBV9; j_call: TRBJ2-5; cdr3_nt: TGTGCCAGCAGCGTCCGTAGCCTTCCAAAGCGGGACCAAGAGACCCAGTACTTC; cdr3_aa: CASSVRSLPKRDQETQYF
d_call: NA; clone_size: NA; v_call: TRBV25-1; j_call: TRBJ1-2; cdr3_nt: TGTGCCAGCAGTGAATTGGGGCAGAACTATGGCTACACCTTC; cdr3_aa: CASSELGQNYGYTF
d_call: TRBD2; clone_size: few; v_call: TRBV6-4; j_call: TRBJ2-2; cdr3_nt: TGTGCCAGCGGGGTAGCGGGAGGAGCAACCGGGGAGCTGTTTTTT; cdr3_aa: CASGVAGGATGELFF
d_call: NA; clone_size: NA; v_call: TRBV6-5; j_call: TRBJ2-7; cdr3_nt: TGTGCCAGCAGGGCTCCAGGGGACCGAGAGCAGTACTTC; cdr3_aa: CASRAPGDREQYF
d_call: NA; clone_size: NA; v_call: TRBV11-2; j_call: TRBJ1-5; cdr3_nt: TGTGCCAGCAGCTTAACTGCATCTCAGCCCCAGCATTTT; cdr3_aa: CASSLTASQPQHF
d_call: NA; clone_size: NA; v_call: TRBV19; j_call: TRBJ1-4; cdr3_nt: TGTGCCAGTACCGGTTCACCTCATGAAAAACTGTTTTTT; cdr3_aa: CASTGSPHEKLFF
d_call: TRBD2; clone_size: NA; v_call: TRBV6-1; j_call: TRBJ2-1; cdr3_nt: TGTGCCACCGAGCGGGAGTCATACAATGAGCAGTTCTTC; cdr3_aa: CATERESYNEQFF
d_call: TRBD2; clone_size: NA; v_call: TRBV5-6; j_call: TRBJ2-1; cdr3_nt: TGTGCCAGCAGCTTGGGGCTAGCGGGAGGGGATGAGCAGTTCTTC; cdr3_aa: CASSLGLAGGDEQFF
d_call: NA; clone_size: NA; v_call: TRBV18; j_call: TRBJ2-5; cdr3_nt: TGTGCCAGCTCACGGGGGGACCAAGAGACCCAGTACTTC; cdr3_aa: CASSRGDQETQYF
d_call: NA; clone_size: NA; v_call: TRBV27; j_call: TRBJ1-5; cdr3_nt: TGTGCCAGCAGTTTATCGCCAGGCAATCAGCCCCAGCATTTT; cdr3_aa: CASSLSPGNQPQHF
d_call: TRBD1; clone_size: NA; v_call: TRBV5-1; j_call: TRBJ2-7; cdr3_nt: TGCGCCAGCACTACGGACAGGGACGAGCAGTACTTC; cdr3_aa: CASTTDRDEQYF
d_call: TRBD1; clone_size: NA; v_call: TRBV15; j_call: TRBJ1-3; cdr3_nt: TGTGCCACCAGCAGAGACAGGGGGCCGGGGAACACCATATATTTT; cdr3_aa: CATSRDRGPGNTIYF
d_call: NA; clone_size: NA; v_call: TRBV6-5; j_call: TRBJ2-1; cdr3_nt: TGTGCCAGCAGTACCTCCTTCGAGGATTACAATGAGCAGTTCTTC; cdr3_aa: CASSTSFEDYNEQFF
d_call: NA; clone_size: NA; v_call: TRBV6-5; j_call: TRBJ1-1; cdr3_nt: TGTGCCAGCGGGCGACAGACCAAGAACACTGAAGCTTTCTTT; cdr3_aa: CASGRQTKNTEAFF
d_call: TRBD1; clone_size: NA; v_call: TRBV28; j_call: TRBJ1-4; cdr3_nt: TGTGCCAGCAGTTCCGGGACAGGGGGCTTTAATGAAAAACTGTTTTTT; cdr3_aa: CASSSGTGGFNEKLFF
d_call: NA; clone_size: NA; v_call: TRBV28; j_call: TRBJ1-3; cdr3_nt: TGTGCCAGCATCACCATAGGGAGGGGGAGAGACACCATATATTTT; cdr3_aa: CASITIGRGRDTIYF
d_call: NA; clone_size: NA; v_call: TRBV18; j_call: TRBJ2-1; cdr3_nt: TGTGCCAGCTCACCAGGGGTTAGCGATGAGCAGTTCTTC; cdr3_aa: CASSPGVSDEQFF
d_call: TRBD2; clone_size: NA; v_call: TRBV4-1; j_call: TRBJ2-3; cdr3_nt: TGCGCCAGCAGCCAAGTGCATCCTGGGACTAGCGGACGCACAGATACGCAGTATTTT; cdr3_aa: CASSQVHPGTSGRTDTQYF
d_call: NA; clone_size: NA; v_call: TRBV28; j_call: TRBJ2-7; cdr3_nt: TGTGCCAGCAGACGATATTTGACGGCCGGAGCGACCTACGAGCAGTACTTC; cdr3_aa: CASRRYLTAGATYEQYF
d_call: TRBD2; clone_size: NA; v_call: TRBV4-1; j_call: TRBJ2-5; cdr3_nt: TGCGCCAGCAGCCAAGTAGCGGGAGAGGAGACCCAGTACTTC; cdr3_aa: CASSQVAGEETQYF
d_call: NA; clone_size: NA; v_call: TRBV15; j_call: TRBJ2-7; cdr3_nt: TGTGCCACCAGCAGGGTCCCCTCTAGAGAGCAGTACTTC; cdr3_aa: CATSRVPSREQYF
d_call: NA; clone_size: NA; v_call: TRBV28; j_call: TRBJ2-3; cdr3_nt: TGTGCCAGCAGCCTCCGGGGAGCGAATACGCAGTATTTT; cdr3_aa: CASSLRGANTQYF
d_call: NA; clone_size: NA; v_call: TRBV28; j_call: TRBJ2-2; cdr3_nt: TGTGCCAGCAGTTTATCGGCCTGGGGTAGGGAGACCGGGGAGCTGTTTTTT; cdr3_aa: CASSLSAWGRETGELFF
d_call: NA; clone_size: NA; v_call: TRBV5-1; j_call: TRBJ2-6; cdr3_nt: TGCGCCACCCGAGGGGGGGGCCAGCCAAGAGCCTCCTCTGGGGCCAACGTCCTGACTTTC; cdr3_aa: CATRGGGQPRASSGANVLTF
d_call: NA; clone_size: NA; v_call: TRBV6-5; j_call: TRBJ2-3; cdr3_nt: TGTGCCAGCGGTGTACTTCCCACAGATACGCAGTATTTT; cdr3_aa: CASGVLPTDTQYF
d_call: NA; clone_size: NA; v_call: TRBV9; j_call: TRBJ1-1; cdr3_nt: TGTGCCAGCAGCGTAGCTGGACCGGGGACTGAAGCTTTCTTT; cdr3_aa: CASSVAGPGTEAFF
d_call: NA; clone_size: NA; v_call: TRBV28; j_call: TRBJ2-5; cdr3_nt: TGTGCCAGCAGTTTAGAGGGTCCCCAAGAGACCCAGTACTTC; cdr3_aa: CASSLEGPQETQYF
d_call: NA; clone_size: NA; v_call: TRBV6-5; j_call: TRBJ2-2; cdr3_nt: TGTGCCAGCATTGGTGGTAGCGGCACCGGGGAGCTGTTTTTT; cdr3_aa: CASIGGSGTGELFF
d_call: TRBD1; clone_size: NA; v_call: TRBV19; j_call: TRBJ2-7; cdr3_nt: TGTGCCAGTAGTCTGGACAGGGGCCCAACCTACGAGCAGTACTTC; cdr3_aa: CASSLDRGPTYEQYF
d_call: NA; clone_size: NA; v_call: TRBV2; j_call: TRBJ2-5; cdr3_nt: TGTGCCAGCAGTGGGGCAAGCCAAGAGACCCAGTACTTC; cdr3_aa: CASSGASQETQYF
d_call: TRBD2; clone_size: once; v_call: TRBV4-1; j_call: TRBJ2-1; cdr3_nt: TGCGCCAGCAGCCAAGATCTGGCGGGAGGATACAATGAGCAGTTCTTC; cdr3_aa: CASSQDLAGGYNEQFF
d_call: TRBD2; clone_size: NA; v_call: TRBV14; j_call: TRBJ2-1; cdr3_nt: TGTGCCAGCAGCCCCACTAGCGGGAGTTCCTTCGGGCAGTTCTTC; cdr3_aa: CASSPTSGSSFGQFF
d_call: NA; clone_size: once; v_call: TRBV1; j_call: TRBJ1-1; cdr3_nt: TGCACCAGCAGCTCACCGACAGGGCGCACTGAAGCTTTCTTT; cdr3_aa: CTSSSPTGRTEAFF
d_call: TRBD2; clone_size: NA; v_call: TRBV7-9; j_call: TRBJ2-1; cdr3_nt: TGTGCCAGCAGCTTAGCGGATAGCGGGCCGAGCTCCTACAATGAGCAGTTCTTC; cdr3_aa: CASSLADSGPSSYNEQFF
d_call: NA; clone_size: NA; v_call: TRBV13; j_call: TRBJ2-1; cdr3_nt: TGTGCCAGCAGCTTAATAGGGCTAGCAGAGAAGGGTGAGCAGTTCTTC; cdr3_aa: CASSLIGLAEKGEQFF
d_call: NA; clone_size: once; v_call: TRBV6-5; j_call: TRBJ1-1; cdr3_nt: TGTGCCAGCAGAACAGGGAGAACGGAAGCTTTCTTT; cdr3_aa: CASRTGRTEAFF
d_call: NA; clone_size: NA; v_call: TRBV27; j_call: TRBJ1-5; cdr3_nt: TGTGCCAGCAGTTACAATACAGCACAGCATCAGCCCCAGCATTTT; cdr3_aa: CASSYNTAQHQPQHF
d_call: NA; clone_size: NA; v_call: TRBV19; j_call: TRBJ2-3; cdr3_nt: TGTGCCAGTAGTATTCAGGGGCCCGGGGGGACAGATACGCAGTATTTT; cdr3_aa: CASSIQGPGGTDTQYF
d_call: TRBD1; clone_size: NA; v_call: TRBV28; j_call: TRBJ1-4; cdr3_nt: TGTGCCAGCAGTCCCCGGGGTAGGGGGCGGACTAATGAAAAACTGTTTTTT; cdr3_aa: CASSPRGRGRTNEKLFF
d_call: NA; clone_size: NA; v_call: TRBV27; j_call: TRBJ2-5; cdr3_nt: TGTGCCAGCAGTTTATCGGACGCGGGGTCCCAAGAGACCCAGTACTTC; cdr3_aa: CASSLSDAGSQETQYF
d_call: TRBD2; clone_size: NA; v_call: TRBV25-1; j_call: TRBJ2-2; cdr3_nt: TGTGCCAGCGGGGGGGACCGAAACACCGGGGAGCTGTTTTTT; cdr3_aa: CASGGDRNTGELFF
d_call: TRBD1; clone_size: NA; v_call: TRBV10-2; j_call: TRBJ2-7; cdr3_nt: TGCGCCAGCAGTGATGGGACAGGGATAGGGTTGGTCTACGAGCAGTACTTC; cdr3_aa: CASSDGTGIGLVYEQYF
d_call: NA; clone_size: NA; v_call: TRBV27; j_call: TRBJ2-1; cdr3_nt: TGTGCCAGCCTGGGACTTAGCTACAATGAGCAGTTCTTC; cdr3_aa: CASLGLSYNEQFF
d_call: TRBD2; clone_size: NA; v_call: TRBV5-1; j_call: TRBJ2-2; cdr3_nt: TGCGCCAGCAGCTTGTACGCGGGAGCCGGGGAGCTGTTTTTT; cdr3_aa: CASSLYAGAGELFF